This T cell receptor beta chain was retrieved from a study of preoperative IRX-2 immunotherapy in early breast cancer. Germline V lookup: CDR1 SEHNR, CDR2 FQNEAQ (reference sequence). This CDR3 is built from 17 residues. Germline trimming cut 1 base from V and 0 bases from J; bases unmatched to any gene: 5. Repertoires were generated with immunoSEQ multiplex PCR, while TCRdb's copy carries only in-frame clones and drops some. The sample lists 30,000 to 35,000 clones; more than 90% were seen once. Treatment defined: preoperative locoregional IRX-2 cytokine immunotherapy. This phase Ib study tested locoregional IRX-2 cytokine immunotherapy given before surgery.

This sample was taken from a patient treated with IRX-2 immunotherapy. The TCR originated in a human donor with breast cancer. V is TRBV7-9 and J is TRBJ2-1, with 8 positions matching TRBD2. CDR3 residues: CASSLGLSGSSYNEQFF. The DNA of the CDR3 is TGTGCCAGCAGCTTAGGTCTGAGCGGGAGCTCCTACAATGAGCAGTTCTTC.